Shown below are 14 T cell receptor beta chains from a single sample sequenced in a study of cytotoxic CD8 clonotypes in ibrutinib-treated CLL. The protocol was immunoSEQ multiplex PCR, while the TCRdb copy is restricted to in-frame clones and leaves out a portion. The data show approximately 340,000 clones, with over 55% seen just once and 5% to 6.5% held by the top ten. Here the sequenced sample was PBMCs, taken after 36 months of ibrutinib treatment. Every receptor here comes from a human donor with chronic lymphocytic leukemia.

The V and J genes are TRBV15 and TRBJ2-7; D gene uncertain. Germline V gives CDR1 LNHNV, CDR2 YYDKDF (reference sequence). The CDR3 extends over 14 amino acids. V dropped 0 bases and J dropped 2 bases, with 8 bases sitting between them. The CDR3 sequence: CATSRDVYTYEQYF. The CDR3 DNA follows: TGTGCCACCAGCAGAGATGTTTATACCTACGAGCAGTACTTC.

CDR3 residues: CASSLVANEKLFF. The CDR3 DNA sequence: TGTGCCAGCAGCTTGGTTGCTAATGAAAAACTGTTTTTT. The rearrangement links TRBV5-4 to TRBJ1-4; unclear D gene. Trimming took 0 bases from V and 3 from J, leaving 3 bases between them. Germline loops: CDR1 SGHNT, CDR2 YYREEE (reference sequence). This CDR3 comprises 13 residues.

The V and J genes are TRBV10-3 and TRBJ2-7, with D perhaps being TRBD1 or TRBD2 (6 bases each). CDR3 length: 13 residues. Trimming pared 4 bases from V and 2 bases from J, leaving 9 bases between. The germline V gene encodes CDR1 ENHRY and CDR2 SYGVKD. CDR3 sequence (DNA): TGTGCCATCAGTGGGGGGGCCCCCTACGAGCAGTACTTC. Amino acid sequence: CAISGGAPYEQYF.

This chain uses TRBV6-5 with TRBJ1-4; weak D call: TRBD1 (5 bases). Trimming pared 3 bases from V and 6 bases from J, leaving 14 bases between. CDR3 length: 15 residues. Germline V gene sequence: CDR1 MNHEY, CDR2 SVGAGI. CDR3 sequence reads: CASSYNGGGDEKLFF. The DNA for the CDR3 is TGTGCCAGCAGTTATAATGGGGGTGGTGATGAAAAACTGTTTTTT.

This clone was picked up a small number of times. V and J are TRBV7-2 and TRBJ2-2; 9 nucleotides line up with TRBD1. The ends lost 6 bases at V and 1 base at J; junction bases unmatched: 6. The CDR3 length is 16 residues. Germline-derived CDR1 and CDR2 are SGHTA and FQGNSA. In nucleotides, the CDR3 is TGTGCCAGCAGTTTTGGGACAGGGAGGAACACCGGGGAGCTGTTTTTT. As protein: CASSFGTGRNTGELFF. The variable domain in full, completed from reference TRBV7-2 and TRBJ2-2, reads GAGVSQSPSNKVTEKGKDVELRCDPISGHTALYWYRQSLGQGLEFLIYFQGNSAPDKSGLPSDRFSAERTGGSVSTLTIQRTQQEDSAVYLCASSFGTGRNTGELFFGEGSRLTVL.

A remark on this clone: At the DNA level, this CDR3 is encoded by other sequences in the same sample as well. The rearrangement joins TRBV5-1 to TRBJ1-2, with D perhaps TRBD1 (6 bases). This CDR3 has 13 amino acids. Germline V gene sequence: CDR1 SGHRS, CDR2 YFSETQ. The V gene lost 3 bases and the J gene lost 8 bases, with 14 bases spanning the gap. The CDR3 loop is CASSSGGAGGYTF. In DNA, the CDR3 is TGCGCCAGCAGCTCCGGGGGGGCAGGAGGCTACACCTTC.

Here the CDR3 DNA reads TGTGCCAGCAGTTACGCAGGGGACCTCCGAATCAATCAGCCCCAGCATTTT. It translates to CASSYAGDLRINQPQHF. V usage is TRBV2 and J usage is TRBJ1-5, with D possibly matching TRBD1 (6 bases). Germline V lookup: CDR1 SNHLY, CDR2 FYNNEI. The CDR3 has 17 amino acids. V lost 5 bases to trimming and J lost 3 bases, with 20 bases between them.

This sequence joins TRBV10-3 and TRBJ2-5; either TRBD1 or TRBD2 may fit D (5 bases each). CDR1 is ENHRY, CDR2 SYGVKD, per germline. The CDR3 has 15 amino acids. V lost 2 bases, J lost 2 bases, and 12 bases lay in between. CDR3 in amino acids: CAISEQGPGQETQYF. DNA for the CDR3: TGTGCCATCAGTGAGCAGGGCCCGGGGCAAGAGACCCAGTACTTC.

A few counts support this clone. V gene TRBV4-1 combines with J gene TRBJ2-7; D perhaps matches TRBD2 (5 bases). Germline V CDR1 and CDR2: MGHRA, YSYEKL. The V end was cut by 4 bases, the J end by 2 bases, with 15 bases between. This CDR3 is 15 amino acids long. The CDR3 sequence is CASSRRTRGAYEQYF. The CDR3, as DNA: TGCGCCAGCAGCCGCAGGACTCGGGGAGCCTACGAGCAGTACTTC.

The sample holds a few counts of this clone. In DNA form, the CDR3 reads TGTGCCAGCAGCTTATATTGGGGGGCCAGTTACGAGCAGTACTTC. Translated: CASSLYWGASYEQYF. The chain carries TRBV11-2 and TRBJ2-7, with D perhaps assigned TRBD1 or TRBD2 (6 bases each). Deletions cut 2 bases from V and 4 bases from J, with 15 bases between. CDR1 and CDR2 from the germline V gene are SGHAT and FQNNGV. The CDR3 loop spans 15 amino acids.

The chain has TRBV19 and TRBJ1-2, with unresolved D. The V end was cut by 6 bases, the J end by 4 bases, with 12 bases between. Germline-derived CDR1 and CDR2 are LNHDA and SQIVND (reference sequence). CDR3 size: 13 residues. CDR3 in amino acids: CASSIGSLYGYTF. CDR3 DNA: TGTGCCAGTAGCATCGGTAGCCTCTATGGCTACACCTTC. Together with reference TRBV19 and TRBJ1-2, the CDR3 gives the full variable domain: DGGITQSPKYLFRKEGQNVTLSCEQNLNHDAMYWYRQDPGQGLRLIYYSQIVNDFQKGDIAEGYSVSREKKESFPLTVTSAQKNPTAFYLCASSIGSLYGYTFGSGTRLTVV.

This chain joins TRBV11-2 and TRBJ1-2; 7 bases are a match to TRBD1. V shed 2 bases and J 2 bases; nucleotides not matched to a gene: 11. Germline-derived CDR1 and CDR2 are SGHAT and FQNNGV. The CDR3 has 17 amino acids. Here the CDR3 reads CASSLRRTGGLNYGYTF. The DNA for the CDR3 is TGTGCCAGCAGCTTAAGGCGGACAGGCGGCCTGAACTATGGCTACACCTTC.

The chain carries TRBV4-1 and TRBJ2-2, with 7 bases fitting TRBD1. The V segment lost 1 base and the J segment 1 base; nucleotides outside the gene matches: 9. The CDR3 is made up of 18 amino acids. The V gene's germline CDR1 is MGHRA and CDR2 YSYEKL. The DNA of the CDR3 is TGCGCCAGCAGCCAAGTATACAGGGGCCATGGGAACACCGGGGAGCTGTTTTTT. Amino acid sequence: CASSQVYRGHGNTGELFF.

The genes are TRBV19 and TRBJ1-2, with 10 bases identical to TRBD1. The V segment lost 3 bases and the J segment 8 bases; nucleotides outside the gene matches: 6. The CDR3 is 14 amino acids. The V gene's germline CDR1 is LNHDA and CDR2 SQIVND (reference sequence). The chain's CDR3 is CASSIEDRGNGYTF. The CDR3 DNA sequence: TGTGCCAGTAGTATTGAGGACAGGGGGAACGGCTACACCTTC.